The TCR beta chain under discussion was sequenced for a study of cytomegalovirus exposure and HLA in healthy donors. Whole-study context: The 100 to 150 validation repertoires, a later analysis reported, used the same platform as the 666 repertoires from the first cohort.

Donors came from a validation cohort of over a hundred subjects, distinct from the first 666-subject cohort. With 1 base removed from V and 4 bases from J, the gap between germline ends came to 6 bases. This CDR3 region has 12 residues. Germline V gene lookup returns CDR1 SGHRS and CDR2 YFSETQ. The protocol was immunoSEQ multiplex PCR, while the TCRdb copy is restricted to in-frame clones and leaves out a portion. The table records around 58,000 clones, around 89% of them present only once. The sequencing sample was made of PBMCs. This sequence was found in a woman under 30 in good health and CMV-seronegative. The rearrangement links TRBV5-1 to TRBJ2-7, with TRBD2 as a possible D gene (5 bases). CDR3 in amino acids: CASSLSGYEQYF. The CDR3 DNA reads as TGCGCCAGCAGCTTGTCGGGGTACGAGCAGTACTTC.